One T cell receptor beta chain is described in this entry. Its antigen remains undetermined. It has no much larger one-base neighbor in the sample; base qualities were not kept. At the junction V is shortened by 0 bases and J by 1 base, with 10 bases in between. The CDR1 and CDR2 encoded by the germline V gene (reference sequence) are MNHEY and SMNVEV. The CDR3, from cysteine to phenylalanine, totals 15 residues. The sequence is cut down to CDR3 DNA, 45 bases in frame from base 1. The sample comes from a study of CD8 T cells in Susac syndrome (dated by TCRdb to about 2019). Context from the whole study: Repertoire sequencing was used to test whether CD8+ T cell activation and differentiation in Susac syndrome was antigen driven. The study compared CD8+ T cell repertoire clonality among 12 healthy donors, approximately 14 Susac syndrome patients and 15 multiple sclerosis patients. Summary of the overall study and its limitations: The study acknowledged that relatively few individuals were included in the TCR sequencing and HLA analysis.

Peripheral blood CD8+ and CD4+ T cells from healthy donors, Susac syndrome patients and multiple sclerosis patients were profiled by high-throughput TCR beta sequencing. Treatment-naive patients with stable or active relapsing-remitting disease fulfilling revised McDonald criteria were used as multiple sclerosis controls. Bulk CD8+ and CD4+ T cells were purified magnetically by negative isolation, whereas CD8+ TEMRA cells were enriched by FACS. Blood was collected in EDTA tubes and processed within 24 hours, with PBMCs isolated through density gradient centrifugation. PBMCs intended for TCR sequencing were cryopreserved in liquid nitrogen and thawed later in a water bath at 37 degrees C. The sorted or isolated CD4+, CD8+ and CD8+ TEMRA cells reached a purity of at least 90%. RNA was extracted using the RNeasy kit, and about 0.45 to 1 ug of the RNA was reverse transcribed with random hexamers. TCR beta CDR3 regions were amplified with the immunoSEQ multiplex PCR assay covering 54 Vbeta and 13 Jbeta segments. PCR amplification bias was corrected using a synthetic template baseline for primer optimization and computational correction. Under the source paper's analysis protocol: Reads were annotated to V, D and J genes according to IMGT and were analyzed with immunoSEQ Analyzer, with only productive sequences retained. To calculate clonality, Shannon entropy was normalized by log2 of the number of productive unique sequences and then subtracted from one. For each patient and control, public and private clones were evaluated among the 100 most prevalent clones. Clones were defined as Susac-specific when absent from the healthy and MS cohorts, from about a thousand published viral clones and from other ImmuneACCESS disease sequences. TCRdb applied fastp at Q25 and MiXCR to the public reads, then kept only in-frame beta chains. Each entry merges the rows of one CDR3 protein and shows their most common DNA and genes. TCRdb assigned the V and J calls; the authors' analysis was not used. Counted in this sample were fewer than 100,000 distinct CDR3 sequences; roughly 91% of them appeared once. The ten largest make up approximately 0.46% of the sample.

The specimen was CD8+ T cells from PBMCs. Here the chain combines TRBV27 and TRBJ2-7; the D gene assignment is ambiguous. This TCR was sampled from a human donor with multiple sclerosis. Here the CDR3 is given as CASSLSPASSYEQYF. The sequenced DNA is TGTGCCAGCAGTTTATCGCCGGCCAGTTCCTACGAGCAGTACTTC.